This TCR beta chain was documented in a study of OX40 agonist ivuxolimab in advanced cancers. Background for the entire study: Ivuxolimab, which targeted the costimulatory receptor OX40 (CD134), was an agonistic, fully human IgG2 monoclonal antibody. The dose-escalation cohort was approximately 83% male with a mean age of approximately 60 years, ranging from roughly 23 to 90. Prior anti-PD-1, anti-PD-L1 or anti-CTLA-4 therapy was permitted, and 40% of dose-escalation patients had received checkpoint inhibitors. Intravenous ivuxolimab was administered to patients every 2 weeks at six dose levels: 0.01, 0.1, 0.3, 1.5, 3 and 10 mg/kg. Partial responses were achieved by three dose-escalation patients, of whom one had hepatocellular carcinoma and two had cutaneous melanoma. The paper describes the monotherapy dose-escalation part (N of about 52 patients) of the phase I trial of ivuxolimab. The purpose of peripheral TCRbeta sequencing was to test whether ivuxolimab changed TCR sequence diversity and led to clonal T-cell expansion. Of the roughly 50 dose-escalation patients, hepatocellular carcinoma was present in around 20, melanoma in approximately 15, renal cell carcinoma in 9 and head and neck cancer in 9.

The trial excluded patients who had a history of autoimmune disease or who were on systemic immunosuppression. Peripheral blood for TCR sequencing was collected from all dose cohorts at baseline, on cycle 4 day 1, and on cycle 7 day 1. The samples were taken from a phase I, first-in-human, multicenter, open-label dose-escalation trial of ivuxolimab. The trial enrolled adults with locally advanced or metastatic head and neck squamous cell, hepatocellular, melanoma or renal cell carcinoma. Before TCR sequencing, CD4+ T cells and CD8+ T cells were sorted from peripheral blood as separate populations. Details on this clone: Its binding antigen is unknown. It has no much larger one-base neighbor in the sample; base qualities were not kept.

For sequencing of the TCRbeta CDR3 region, genomic DNA was extracted from the sorted cells. The immunoSEQ Assay was used for sequencing of TCRbeta CDR3 regions. TCRdb mirrors the immuneACCESS table, restricted to in-frame sequences. Some clones are absent from its copies; in checked studies, under half trace to an unresolved V gene, and the reason for the others is unknown. The sample has fewer than 50,000 clones on record, around 82% of them singletons. About 8.1% of the sample is held by the ten biggest clonotypes. Broader findings and caveats from the paper: Clonal expansion of both CD4+ and CD8+ blood T cells was observed from baseline to week 6 at doses 0.1 to 3.0 mg/kg. Low levels of normalized T-cell clonal expansion were also seen in some patients who did not respond. In the 0.1-3.0 mg/kg groups, partial responders were among the patients with the lowest normalized peripheral clonal expansion, particularly in CD8+ T cells. Antigen specificity was not determined for the clonally expanded peripheral T cells. After ivuxolimab, expanded clones were on average more numerous among CD8+ T cells than among CD4+ T cells.

The cysteine opens and the phenylalanine closes a CDR3 of 13 amino acids. The retained sequence is limited to the CDR3, 39 bases, with the frame set at the first base. Ends trimmed: V by 5 bases, J by 3 bases; bases unmatched to a gene: 3. Looking up the germline V gene yields CDR1 SGHVS and CDR2 FQNEAQ. In this chain, TRBV7-8 is recombined with TRBJ1-1, with 7 bases matching TRBD1. Sequenced material: CD4+ or CD8+ T cells sorted from blood, taken in a trial of the OX40 agonist ivuxolimab. The receptor was derived from an adult with an advanced solid tumor such as melanoma, head and neck, liver or kidney cancer. The CDR3 corresponds to CASSRQGHTEAFF. DNA sequence: TGTGCCAGCAGCCGACAGGGTCACACTGAAGCTTTCTTT.